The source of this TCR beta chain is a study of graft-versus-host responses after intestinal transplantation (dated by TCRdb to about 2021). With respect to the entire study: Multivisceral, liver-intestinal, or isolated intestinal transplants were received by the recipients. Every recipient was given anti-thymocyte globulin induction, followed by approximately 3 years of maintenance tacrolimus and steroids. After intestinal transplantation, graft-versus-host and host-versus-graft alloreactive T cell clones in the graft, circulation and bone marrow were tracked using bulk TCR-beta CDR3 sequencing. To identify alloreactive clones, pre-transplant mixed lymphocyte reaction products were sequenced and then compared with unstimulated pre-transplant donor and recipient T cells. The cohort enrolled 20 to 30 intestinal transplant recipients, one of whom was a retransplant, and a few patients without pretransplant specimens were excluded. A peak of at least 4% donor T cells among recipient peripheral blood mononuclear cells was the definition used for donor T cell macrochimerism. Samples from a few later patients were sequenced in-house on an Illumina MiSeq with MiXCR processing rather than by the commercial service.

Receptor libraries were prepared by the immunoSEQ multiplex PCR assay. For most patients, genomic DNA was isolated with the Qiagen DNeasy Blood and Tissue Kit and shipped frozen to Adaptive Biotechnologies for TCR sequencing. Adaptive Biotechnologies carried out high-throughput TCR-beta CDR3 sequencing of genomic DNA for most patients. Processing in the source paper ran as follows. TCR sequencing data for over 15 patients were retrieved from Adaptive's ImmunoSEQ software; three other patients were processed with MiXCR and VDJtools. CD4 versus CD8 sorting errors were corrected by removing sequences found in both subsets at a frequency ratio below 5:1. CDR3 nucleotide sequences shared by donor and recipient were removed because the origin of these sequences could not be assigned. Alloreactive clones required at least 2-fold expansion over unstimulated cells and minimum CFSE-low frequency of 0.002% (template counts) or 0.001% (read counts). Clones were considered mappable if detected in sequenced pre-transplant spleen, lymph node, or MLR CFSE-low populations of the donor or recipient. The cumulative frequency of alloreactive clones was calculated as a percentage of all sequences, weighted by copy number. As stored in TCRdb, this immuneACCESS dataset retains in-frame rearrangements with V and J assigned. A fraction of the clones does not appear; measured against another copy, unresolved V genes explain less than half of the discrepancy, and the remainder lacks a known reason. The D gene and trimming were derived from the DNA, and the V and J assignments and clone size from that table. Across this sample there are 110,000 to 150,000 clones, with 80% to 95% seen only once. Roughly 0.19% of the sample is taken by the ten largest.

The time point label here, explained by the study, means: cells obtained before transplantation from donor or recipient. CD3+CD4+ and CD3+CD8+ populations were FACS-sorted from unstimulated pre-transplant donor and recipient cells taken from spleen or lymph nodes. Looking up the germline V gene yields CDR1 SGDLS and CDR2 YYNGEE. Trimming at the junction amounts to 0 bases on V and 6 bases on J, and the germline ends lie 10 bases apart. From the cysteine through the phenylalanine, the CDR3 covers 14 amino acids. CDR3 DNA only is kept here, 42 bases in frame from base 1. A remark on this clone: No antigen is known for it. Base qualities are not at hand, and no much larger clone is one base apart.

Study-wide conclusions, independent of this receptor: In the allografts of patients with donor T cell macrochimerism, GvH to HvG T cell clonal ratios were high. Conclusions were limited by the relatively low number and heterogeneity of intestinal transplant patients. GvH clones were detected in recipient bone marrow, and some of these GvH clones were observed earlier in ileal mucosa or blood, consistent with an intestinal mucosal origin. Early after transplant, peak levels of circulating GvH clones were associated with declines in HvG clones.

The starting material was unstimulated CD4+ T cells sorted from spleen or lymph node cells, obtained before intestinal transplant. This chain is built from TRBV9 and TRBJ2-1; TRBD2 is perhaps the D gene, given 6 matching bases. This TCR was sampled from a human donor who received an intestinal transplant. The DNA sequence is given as TGTGCCAGCAGCGTAGATAGGAGGGGCAATGAGCAGTTCTTC. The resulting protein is CASSVDRRGNEQFF.